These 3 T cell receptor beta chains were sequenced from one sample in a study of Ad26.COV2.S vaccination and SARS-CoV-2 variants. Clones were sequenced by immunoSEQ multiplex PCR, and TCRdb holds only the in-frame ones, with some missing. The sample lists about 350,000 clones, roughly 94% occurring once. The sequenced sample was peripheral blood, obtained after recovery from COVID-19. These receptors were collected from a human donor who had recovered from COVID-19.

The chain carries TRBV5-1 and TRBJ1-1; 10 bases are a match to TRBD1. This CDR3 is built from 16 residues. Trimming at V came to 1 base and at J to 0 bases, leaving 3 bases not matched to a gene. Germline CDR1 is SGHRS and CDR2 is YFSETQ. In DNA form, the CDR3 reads TGCGCCAGCAGCTTGAGACAGGGGGCACTGAACACTGAAGCTTTCTTT. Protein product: CASSLRQGALNTEAFF.

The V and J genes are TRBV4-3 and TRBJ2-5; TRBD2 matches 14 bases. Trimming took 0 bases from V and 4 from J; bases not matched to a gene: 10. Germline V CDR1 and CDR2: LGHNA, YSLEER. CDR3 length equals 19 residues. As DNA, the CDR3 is TGCGCCAGCAGCCAAGATACGGCGACTAGCGGGGGGGCAGGAGAGACCCAGTACTTC. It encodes CASSQDTATSGGAGETQYF.

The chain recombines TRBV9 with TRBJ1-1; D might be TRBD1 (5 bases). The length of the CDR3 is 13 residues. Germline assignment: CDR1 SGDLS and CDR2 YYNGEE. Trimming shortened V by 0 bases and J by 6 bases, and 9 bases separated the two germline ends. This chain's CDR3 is CASSVGQSPEAFF. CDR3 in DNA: TGTGCCAGCAGCGTAGGACAGAGTCCTGAAGCTTTCTTT.